Following are 23 T cell receptor beta chains from one sample sequenced in a study of CD8+ T cells in alopecia areata. After isolation, RNA underwent reverse transcription to generate cDNA as the sequencing template. TCRdb keeps only in-frame clones here, not all; method: immunoSEQ multiplex PCR. The sample lists 200,000 or so clones, roughly 50% occurring once. The treatment was: oral pan-JAK inhibitor, 5-10 mg twice daily. The sequences come from CD4+ T cells sorted from blood, collected at week 24, from a patient treated with tofacitinib. These receptors were taken from a human donor with alopecia areata.

This chain joins TRBV5-1 and TRBJ1-2; the match to TRBD1 covers 9 bases. Germline V gives CDR1 SGHRS, CDR2 YFSETQ. This CDR3 is 17 amino acids long. V shed 3 bases and J 3 bases; nucleotides not matched to a gene: 12. CDR3 sequence (DNA): TGCGCCAGCAGCTACCGGGACAGGGACTGGATGGACTATGGCTACACCTTC. This encodes CASSYRDRDWMDYGYTF.

The J gene is TRBJ2-1, the V gene TRBV29-1; no clear D gene. Germline V gene lookup returns CDR1 SQVTM and CDR2 ANQGSEA. The CDR3 runs 10 residues. The V end lost 4 bases, the J end lost 9 bases, and 7 bases lay between the germline ends. For the CDR3, the DNA is TGCAGCGTTGTAGTGCGTGAGCAGTTCTTC. Translating gives CSVVVREQFF.

The DNA for the CDR3 is TGTGCCTGGACCCCGCCGGGAAGCGGCGCAGATACGCAGTATTTT. It encodes CAWTPPGSGADTQYF. The J gene is TRBJ2-3, the V gene TRBV30; TRBD2 is a possible D gene (5 bases). V lost 4 bases and J lost 4, with 18 bases in between. The V gene's germline CDR1 is GTSNPN and CDR2 SVGIG (reference sequence). CDR3 length: 15 residues.

This clone turned up a few times. This chain connects TRBV25-1 to TRBJ2-7; D call uncertain. CDR1 is MGHDK, CDR2 SYGVNS, per germline. The CDR3 contains 12 residues. V was clipped by 4 bases and J by 1 base, with 5 bases between them. In nucleotides, the CDR3 is TGTGCCAGCAGTGGGTTATCCTACGAGCAGTACTTC. Protein sequence: CASSGLSYEQYF.

The chain couples TRBV4-2 to TRBJ1-6, with a tentative D call TRBD1 (5 bases). This CDR3 region has 16 residues. Germline V gene lookup returns CDR1 LGHNA and CDR2 YNFKEQ. Trimming cost V 3 bases and J 10 bases, with 19 bases left between them. CDR3 sequence reads: CASSHMEGMSRSPLHF. CDR3 coding DNA: TGTGCCAGCAGCCATATGGAGGGGATGTCGCGGTCACCCCTCCACTTT.

The chain has TRBV29-1 and TRBJ1-4; 9 bases are shared with TRBD1. The CDR3 runs to 13 residues. With V trimmed by 7 bases and J by 6 bases, 6 bases remained unmatched. The germline gives CDR1 SQVTM, CDR2 ANQGSEA. Here the CDR3 reads CSALTGGHEKLFF. For the CDR3, the DNA is TGCAGCGCACTGACAGGGGGGCATGAAAAACTGTTTTTT.

This clone appeared a few times. The chain is built from TRBV29-1 and TRBJ1-4; 9 bases map to TRBD1. Germline V lookup: CDR1 SQVTM, CDR2 ANQGSEA. This CDR3 has 12 residues. The V segment lost 7 bases and the J segment 8 bases; nucleotides outside the gene matches: 5. The CDR3 DNA reads as TGCAGCGCGGATACAGGGGGCGAAAAACTGTTTTTT. Translating it yields CSADTGGEKLFF.

This clone was observed a handful of times. Other DNA sequences in this specimen translate into the identical CDR3. V is TRBV29-1 and J is TRBJ2-5; D ambiguous. This CDR3 has 11 amino acids. The V and J ends lost 7 bases and 5 bases respectively, with 11 bases between them. Germline V gives CDR1 SQVTM, CDR2 ANQGSEA. CDR3 bases: TGCAGCGCGGGTCCGCAGGAGACCCAGTACTTC. Translated: CSAGPQETQYF.

This clone was seen a few times. Here the CDR3 reads CASSLEGTQPQHF. The CDR3 nucleotides read TGTGCCAGCAGCTTAGAGGGCACTCAGCCCCAGCATTTT. This sequence joins TRBV7-2 and TRBJ1-5; D remains ambiguous. The CDR3 spans 13 residues. Germline V CDR1 and CDR2: SGHTA, FQGNSA. Trimming took 1 base from V and 6 from J, leaving 7 bases between them.

This sequence joins TRBV18 and TRBJ1-5; D gene uncertain. This CDR3 comprises 12 residues. With 5 bases removed from V and 4 bases from J, the gap between germline ends came to 6 bases. The germline V gene encodes CDR1 KGHSH and CDR2 LQKENI. DNA for the CDR3: TGTGCCAGCTCAGCAGCAAATCAGCCCCAGCATTTT. Translation: CASSAANQPQHF.

This clone has just a few counts. This chain uses TRBV7-3 with TRBJ2-1; the D is unclear. Germline V gene data show CDR1 as SGHTA and CDR2 as FQGTGA. The CDR3 loop spans 12 amino acids. V was trimmed by 2 bases and J by 13 bases, leaving 12 bases between them. The CDR3 DNA reads TGTGCCAGCAGCTTAGAGGCTAGTGCTCAGTTCTTC. This gives the protein CASSLEASAQFF.

The chain couples TRBV25-1 to TRBJ2-1; 8 bases map to TRBD2. Germline CDR1 is MGHDK and CDR2 is SYGVNS. With 8 bases clipped from V and 6 bases from J, the junction kept 6 bases outside the gene matches. The CDR3 is made up of 13 amino acids. In nucleotides, the CDR3 is TGTGCCAGCCAGCGGGAGAACGGCAATGAGCAGTTCTTC. Its protein is CASQRENGNEQFF.

V usage is TRBV5-1 and J usage is TRBJ2-3; perhaps TRBD1 as D (5 bases). CDR3 length equals 16 residues. Germline CDR1 and CDR2: SGHRS and YFSETQ. Trimming pared 3 bases from V and 4 bases from J, leaving 18 bases between. Written as DNA, the CDR3 is TGCGCCAGCAGCTCCGGCAGGGTTGGTTTTGCAGATACGCAGTATTTT. Residues: CASSSGRVGFADTQYF.

As for this clone: The junction differs from germline at one of its ends, possibly a read error. The V call is TRBV4-3, the J call TRBJ2-5; 8 bases fit TRBD2. CDR3 length equals 17 residues. The germline gives CDR1 LGHNA, CDR2 YSLEER. DNA of the CDR3: TGCGCCGGCAGCCCAACCCCCCCCGGGGGGGGAATAGAGACCCAGTACTTC. Amino acids: CAGSPTPPGGGIETQYF.

This chain uses TRBV29-1 with TRBJ2-5, with D perhaps matching TRBD2 (6 bases). V was pared by 0 bases and J by 4 bases, with 12 bases between. Germline CDR1 reads SQVTM; CDR2 reads ANQGSEA. This CDR3 comprises 14 residues. Here the CDR3 reads CSVEDPGGGETQYF. CDR3 DNA: TGCAGCGTTGAAGACCCCGGGGGTGGAGAGACCCAGTACTTC.

The chain uses TRBV19 and TRBJ1-2, with unresolved D. The ends were cut back, 1 base at V and 0 bases at J, with 15 bases in the middle. The CDR3 spans 17 residues. The germline V gene encodes CDR1 LNHDA and CDR2 SQIVND (reference sequence). Written as DNA, the CDR3 is TGTGCCAGTAGTATAGGGCACGGAGACGTCGCTAACTATGGCTACACCTTC. Its protein is CASSIGHGDVANYGYTF.

This clone showed up just once. The chain is built from TRBV7-8 and TRBJ2-1, with 8 bases lining up with TRBD2. Per germline, CDR1 SGHVS and CDR2 FQNEAQ. The CDR3 extends over 17 amino acids. The ends lost 5 bases at V and 0 bases at J; junction bases unmatched: 9. The CDR3 DNA reads TGTGCCAGCAGCGCCGCAGTAGCGGGGTTCTCCTACAATGAGCAGTTCTTC. Translated: CASSAAVAGFSYNEQFF.

The gene calls are TRBV29-1 and TRBJ2-3; possible D gene TRBD1, 5 bases. This CDR3 is built from 13 residues. CDR1 is SQVTM and CDR2 is ANQGSEA in the germline V gene. The germline V and J ends were trimmed by 6 bases and 1 base, with 11 bases remaining between them. CDR3 protein: CSVSRAGTDTQYF. In nucleotides, the CDR3 is TGCAGCGTGTCCAGGGCGGGCACAGATACGCAGTATTTT.

This chain links TRBV29-1 with TRBJ1-2, with a tentative D call TRBD1 (6 bases). The V and J ends lost 4 bases and 8 bases respectively, with 20 bases between them. The CDR3 runs to 14 residues. The germline gives CDR1 SQVTM, CDR2 ANQGSEA. The DNA for the CDR3 is TGCAGCGTTGGGGATTCGGGGGGCCAGGGAGGCTACACCTTC. It yields the protein CSVGDSGGQGGYTF.

The J gene is TRBJ2-1, the V gene TRBV2, with D hard to call. Germline lookup yields CDR1 SNHLY and CDR2 FYNNEI. V was trimmed by 6 bases and J by 5 bases, leaving 11 bases between them. The CDR3 is 13 residues long. The CDR3 nucleotides read TGTGCCAGCAGGAACATGAGAGACAATGAGCAGTTCTTC. Protein sequence: CASRNMRDNEQFF.

The chain joins TRBV29-1 to TRBJ2-7, with 8 bases aligning to TRBD1. This CDR3 comprises 13 residues. Germline assignment: CDR1 SQVTM and CDR2 ANQGSEA. V was pared by 4 bases and J by 3 bases, with 5 bases of the junction left unmatched. In nucleotides, the CDR3 is TGCAGCGTTGCACCGGACAGGGACTACGAGCAGTACTTC. The encoded protein is CSVAPDRDYEQYF.

This chain joins TRBV29-1 and TRBJ2-7; 9 positions match TRBD1. The CDR3 covers 12 residues. Trimming cost V 6 bases and J 7 bases; bases outside gene matches: 7. Germline V gives CDR1 SQVTM, CDR2 ANQGSEA. DNA of the CDR3: TGCAGCGTGAACACAGGGGGCTTGGAGCAGTACTTC. It yields the protein CSVNTGGLEQYF.

The chain joins TRBV5-6 to TRBJ2-1; no definite D call. This CDR3 is built from 12 residues. Germline V CDR1 and CDR2: SGHDT, YYEEEE. Trimming cost V 0 bases and J 15 bases, with 13 bases left between them. The CDR3 coding sequence is TGTGCCAGCAGCTTGGGACTGAAACCTCCGTTCTTC. Protein: CASSLGLKPPFF.